This is a list of T cell receptor beta chains from one sample in a study of naive and memory T cell subsets. TCRdb processed the 5' RACE reads anew with MiXCR; each CDR3 protein has one entry. The table has 30,000 or so distinct CDR3 sequences, 16% seen once. The receptors originated from a female donor in good health. CDR3s include the opening cysteine and the closing phenylalanine or tryptophan. A D gene is named only where the DNA matches it firmly. Expanded clones are given a class, and other clones once, few, many or no size at all.

D: TRBD2; J: TRBJ2-1; size: NA; V: TRBV10-2; DNA: TGCGCCAGCAGTCACGGACTAGTTACCTACAATGAGCAGTTCTTC; CDR3: CASSHGLVTYNEQFF
D: NA; J: TRBJ1-1; size: NA; V: TRBV2; DNA: TGTGCCAGCACCCTAAGGGACCGACGAACAGGTGAAGCTTTCTTT; CDR3: CASTLRDRRTGEAFF
D: NA; J: TRBJ2-1; size: NA; V: TRBV10-2; DNA: TGCGCCAGCAGTCCCTCAATCTACAATGAGCAGTTCTTC; CDR3: CASSPSIYNEQFF
D: NA; J: TRBJ2-5; size: few; V: TRBV20-1; DNA: TGCAGTGCTAGATATTCGGGGGCCTTCCAAGAGACCCAGTACTTC; CDR3: CSARYSGAFQETQYF
D: NA; J: TRBJ1-4; size: NA; V: TRBV29-1; DNA: TGCAGCGTTTTCGACGGAACTAATGAAAAACTGTTTTTT; CDR3: CSVFDGTNEKLFF
D: NA; J: TRBJ1-1; size: many; V: TRBV10-1; DNA: TGCGCCAGCAGTGAGTGGGCCTCCGGCACTGAAGCTTTCTTT; CDR3: CASSEWASGTEAFF
D: TRBD2; J: TRBJ2-3; size: medium-sized; V: TRBV29-1; DNA: TGCAGCGTTGAAGGAATACTAGCGGGGCCCACAGATACGCAGTATTTT; CDR3: CSVEGILAGPTDTQYF
D: NA; J: TRBJ2-5; size: NA; V: TRBV7-9; DNA: TGTGCCAGCAGCTTTTTGGACCTCCAAGAGACCCAGTACTTC; CDR3: CASSFLDLQETQYF
D: NA; J: TRBJ2-5; size: few; V: TRBV6-5; DNA: TGTGCCAGCAGTAGGGATTACACAGGGCGCCAAGAGACCCAGTACTTC; CDR3: CASSRDYTGRQETQYF
D: NA; J: TRBJ2-7; size: NA; V: TRBV5-1; DNA: TGCGCCAGCAGCTTGCGGAGCTCCTACGAGCAGTACTTC; CDR3: CASSLRSSYEQYF
D: TRBD1; J: TRBJ2-7; size: NA; V: TRBV5-1; DNA: TGCGCCAGCAGCTCCCGGGACAGCGGTATTGAGCAGTACTTC; CDR3: CASSSRDSGIEQYF
D: NA; J: TRBJ2-3; size: many; V: TRBV20-1; DNA: TGCAGTGCTAGACCCTTTATGAGAGCTAGCACAGATACGCAGTATTTT; CDR3: CSARPFMRASTDTQYF
D: TRBD1; J: TRBJ1-2; size: many; V: TRBV11-2; DNA: TGTGCCAGCAGCCCTTGGACAGGTCCCGAAGGAGGGGGCTACACCTTC; CDR3: CASSPWTGPEGGGYTF
D: TRBD2; J: TRBJ2-2; size: many; V: TRBV20-1; DNA: TGCAGTGCTAGAGACTGGCGGGGGGACACCGGGGAGCTGTTTTTT; CDR3: CSARDWRGDTGELFF
D: TRBD2; J: TRBJ2-3; size: many; V: TRBV29-1; DNA: TGCAGCGTGGGGGAGGGCGCAGATACGCAGTATTTT; CDR3: CSVGEGADTQYF
D: TRBD2; J: TRBJ2-5; size: medium-sized; V: TRBV5-6; DNA: TGTGCCAGCAGCTTAAGGTTCCTAGCGGGGTTTCAAGAGACCCAGTACTTC; CDR3: CASSLRFLAGFQETQYF
D: NA; J: TRBJ1-2; size: NA; V: TRBV20-1; DNA: TGCAGTGCTGTCCCCACGAATCGGTTTTCGGATGGCTACACCTTC; CDR3: CSAVPTNRFSDGYTF
D: NA; J: TRBJ2-1; size: many; V: TRBV20-1; DNA: TGCAGTGCTAGAGGGCCCAGACGCTCCTACAATGAGCAGTTCTTC; CDR3: CSARGPRRSYNEQFF
D: NA; J: TRBJ2-3; size: many; V: TRBV21-1; DNA: TGTGCCAGCAGCAAATGGGACGGATTCACAGATACGCAGTATTTT; CDR3: CASSKWDGFTDTQYF
D: TRBD2; J: TRBJ2-1; size: NA; V: TRBV12-3/TRBV12-4; DNA: TGTGCCAGCAGTCTCCGGGGGGGCGACTACAATGAGCAGTTCTTC; CDR3: CASSLRGGDYNEQFF
D: NA; J: TRBJ1-4; size: few; V: TRBV10-3; DNA: TGTGCCATCAGTGGGGCAGACAGATCAACTAATGAAAAACTGTTTTTT; CDR3: CAISGADRSTNEKLFF
D: NA; J: TRBJ2-2; size: NA; V: TRBV7-3; DNA: TGTGCCAGCAGCTTCGAGGGGACCGGGGAGCTGTTTTTT; CDR3: CASSFEGTGELFF
D: NA; J: TRBJ1-2; size: NA; V: TRBV6-5; DNA: TGTGCCAGCAAGACACAGGGATACCCGGAGAACTATGGCGACACCTTC; CDR3: CASKTQGYPENYGDTF
D: NA; J: TRBJ1-1; size: NA; V: TRBV5-1; DNA: TGCGCCAGCAGCCCCGAAGGGCCCACTGAAGCTTTCTTT; CDR3: CASSPEGPTEAFF
D: NA; J: TRBJ1-6; size: many; V: TRBV3-1; DNA: TGTGCCAGCAGCCTTGCCGTGAGTCCGAGTAATTCACCCCTCCACTTT; CDR3: CASSLAVSPSNSPLHF
D: NA; J: TRBJ1-6; size: few; V: TRBV5-5; DNA: TGTGCCAGCAGCTTGGCAGTTAATTCACCCCTCCACTTT; CDR3: CASSLAVNSPLHF
D: NA; J: TRBJ1-1; size: few; V: TRBV12-3/TRBV12-4; DNA: TGTGCCAGCAGACCGACTGGGGCCGGTGAAGCTTTCTTT; CDR3: CASRPTGAGEAFF
D: TRBD1; J: TRBJ1-2; size: NA; V: TRBV20-1; DNA: TGCAGCGTAGCCGGGACAGCGAACTATGGCTACACCTTC; CDR3: CSVAGTANYGYTF
D: TRBD1; J: TRBJ2-7; size: many; V: TRBV5-1; DNA: TGCGCCAGCAGCCCGGATCCGGGACAGGGTAACCACGAGCAGTACTTC; CDR3: CASSPDPGQGNHEQYF
D: NA; J: TRBJ2-7; size: many; V: TRBV20-1; DNA: TGCAGTGCTATCAAGGAGGGTCTGGGCTACGAGCAGTACTTC; CDR3: CSAIKEGLGYEQYF
D: TRBD1; J: TRBJ1-3; size: NA; V: TRBV7-9; DNA: TGTGCCAGCAGCTGGCCGGGACAGAGCTTTGGCGCTGGAAACACCATATATTTT; CDR3: CASSWPGQSFGAGNTIYF
D: TRBD1; J: TRBJ1-4; size: few; V: TRBV7-2; DNA: TGTGCCAGCAGCTTAGGGTTTGGGACAGCTAATGAAAAACTGTTTTTT; CDR3: CASSLGFGTANEKLFF
D: TRBD1; J: TRBJ1-5; size: many; V: TRBV29-1; DNA: TGCAGCGCCGGGACAGGGGGCTTCAACCAGCCCCAGCATTTT; CDR3: CSAGTGGFNQPQHF
D: NA; J: TRBJ2-1; size: NA; V: TRBV7-6; DNA: TGTGCCAGCAGCTTAAGGGCCAGCGGTGACCTCTACAATGAGCAGTTCTTC; CDR3: CASSLRASGDLYNEQFF
D: NA; J: TRBJ2-7; size: many; V: TRBV20-1; DNA: TGCAGTGCTATCCGGCCAGGGAGCTCCTACGAGCAGTACTTC; CDR3: CSAIRPGSSYEQYF
D: NA; J: TRBJ2-7; size: many; V: TRBV7-9; DNA: TGTGCCAGCAGCTTGCGCAGGGACGGGGAGCAGTACTTC; CDR3: CASSLRRDGEQYF
D: NA; J: TRBJ2-3; size: many; V: TRBV20-1; DNA: TGCAGTGCTAGACGGGTTCGGGAGACAGGTCGCACAGATACGCAGTATTTT; CDR3: CSARRVRETGRTDTQYF
D: TRBD1; J: TRBJ2-1; size: few; V: TRBV24-1; DNA: TGTGCCACCAGTGATCCGCGGACAGGTCTCGAAGATGAGCAGTTCTTC; CDR3: CATSDPRTGLEDEQFF
D: NA; J: TRBJ1-1; size: few; V: TRBV13; DNA: TGTGCCAGCAGCATTCCTCCAAACACTGAAGCTTTCTTT; CDR3: CASSIPPNTEAFF
D: TRBD2; J: TRBJ2-1; size: many; V: TRBV20-1; DNA: TGCAGTGCTCGTTCTAGACTAGCACACAATGAGCAGTTCTTC; CDR3: CSARSRLAHNEQFF
D: NA; J: TRBJ2-2; size: NA; V: TRBV5-1; DNA: TGCGCCAGCAGCTTGGGGCTAGCCGCCGGGGAGCTGTTTTTT; CDR3: CASSLGLAAGELFF
D: NA; J: TRBJ2-1; size: few; V: TRBV5-1; DNA: TGCGCCAGCAGCTTGGTCGGCAGCAATGAGCAGTTCTTC; CDR3: CASSLVGSNEQFF
D: NA; J: TRBJ2-7; size: few; V: TRBV5-5; DNA: TGTGCCAGCAGCCGAGGGGGAGGCCTCTACGAGCAGTACTTC; CDR3: CASSRGGGLYEQYF
D: NA; J: TRBJ1-1; size: NA; V: TRBV20-1; DNA: TGCAGTGCTAGAGTGGGGAGGGACACTGAAGCTTTCTTT; CDR3: CSARVGRDTEAFF
D: NA; J: TRBJ1-1; size: many; V: TRBV29-1; DNA: TGCAGCGTTGAGCGGGGAAGAGGCACTGAAGCTTTCTTT; CDR3: CSVERGRGTEAFF
D: NA; J: TRBJ2-7; size: many; V: TRBV6-5; DNA: TGTGCCAGCAGTTACGGCAAAACCTACGAGCAGTACTTC; CDR3: CASSYGKTYEQYF
D: NA; J: TRBJ2-2; size: few; V: TRBV5-1; DNA: TGCGCCAGCAGCTTGCAGGGCAACACCGGGGAGCTGTTTTTT; CDR3: CASSLQGNTGELFF
D: NA; J: TRBJ1-2; size: many; V: TRBV29-1; DNA: TGCAGCGTTGAACGGGCAAGAACTAACTATGGCTACACCTTC; CDR3: CSVERARTNYGYTF
D: TRBD1; J: TRBJ2-7; size: few; V: TRBV7-9; DNA: TGTGCCAGCAGCTTGCACCCGACAGGGATCGCCGACGAGCAGTACTTC; CDR3: CASSLHPTGIADEQYF